The 6 T cell receptor beta chains in this list originate from one sample, sequenced in a study of shared clonotypes between healthy human individuals. Assay: immunoSEQ multiplex PCR; the TCRdb copy retains only in-frame clones and omits some. The sample shows some 530,000 clones, around 85% of them seen only once. Sequencing was done on a sample of PBMCs. These receptors originate from a woman between 35 and 50 years old in good health. Some clones in this sample may be carry-over from other donors' samples.

This chain connects TRBV27 to TRBJ2-7; D might be TRBD1 (5 bases). The V end was cut by 5 bases, the J end by 6 bases, with 14 bases between. Germline CDR1 reads MNHEY; CDR2 reads SMNVEV (reference sequence). The CDR3 has 13 residues. CDR3 DNA sequence: TGTGCCAGCAGTAAGGAGAGGCAGGGCGAGCAGTACTTC. This gives the protein CASSKERQGEQYF.

The J gene is TRBJ1-4, the V gene TRBV30, with 8 bases matching TRBD1. Germline V gene lookup returns CDR1 GTSNPN and CDR2 SVGIG (reference sequence). The CDR3 extends over 16 amino acids. V trimming: 1 base; J trimming: 1 base; junction bases outside the gene matches: 5. The CDR3 coding sequence is TGTGCCTGGAGTGGCCTCACAGGGGGAACTAATGAAAAACTGTTTTTT. Translation: CAWSGLTGGTNEKLFF.

V usage is TRBV5-1 and J usage is TRBJ2-7; 7 bases map to TRBD1. The CDR3 is 17 amino acids. V lost 0 bases and J lost 3; bases outside the gene matches: 12. Germline V gene data show CDR1 as SGHRS and CDR2 as YFSETQ. DNA of the CDR3: TGCGCCAGCAGCTTGGATCAGAGACAGGGCGAAAACTACGAGCAGTACTTC. The encoded protein is CASSLDQRQGENYEQYF.

Comments on this clone: This probably arose from a read error, given a far larger clone one base away. At the DNA level, this CDR3 is encoded by other sequences in the same sample as well. The chain carries TRBV7-8 and TRBJ2-7; D gene uncertain. The CDR3 has 12 residues. Germline values: CDR1 SGHVS, CDR2 FQNEAQ. Here the CDR3 DNA reads TGTGCTAGCAGCTTCATAGCAGCCGAGCAGTACTTC. This sequence encodes CASSFIAAEQYF.

About this clone itself: Other nucleotide sequences from this sample produce the same CDR3. The rearrangement joins TRBV11-3 to TRBJ2-5; D tentatively reads TRBD1 or TRBD2 (5 bases each). V gave up 1 base and J gave up 1 base, with 7 bases separating them. CDR1 is SGHNT and CDR2 is YENEEA in the germline V gene. This CDR3 has 14 amino acids. The CDR3 is CASSLGGSQETQYF. DNA of the CDR3: TGTGCCAGCAGCTTAGGGGGGTCCCAAGAGACCCAGTACTTC.

The J gene is TRBJ2-7, the V gene TRBV6-5, with unresolved D. CDR1 and CDR2 (germline): MNHEY, SVGAGI. V shed 5 bases and J shed 6 bases, with 14 bases lying between them. This CDR3 comprises 13 residues. The CDR3 protein is CASSPRALGEQYF. The CDR3 DNA follows: TGTGCCAGCAGTCCCCGGGCGTTGGGCGAGCAGTACTTC.